This TCR beta chain was identified in a study of CXCR3-negative and CXCR3-positive naive CD8 T cells. With UMI labels, 5' RACE was used to prepare the TRB cDNA libraries. TCRdb reprocessed the 5' RACE reads and reports one entry per CDR3 protein, with no DNA. This table holds around 81,000 distinct CDR3 sequences. Germline V CDR1 and CDR2: MNHEY, SMNVEV (reference sequence). This CDR3 has 12 residues. CD45RO-CCR7+CD27+CD95- was the phenotype of naive CD8+ T cells. The sample taken for sequencing was naive CXCR3- CD8+ T cells from blood. The subset is: CD45RO-CCR7+CD27+CD95- naive CD8+ T cells lacking CXCR3 (TNR3-). The chain combines TRBV27 with TRBJ2-5. The clonotype comes from a human donor in good health. Some clones in this sample may be carry-over from other donors' samples. The CDR3 loop is CASSSVGETQYF.